This TCR beta chain was captured in a study of regulatory T cells in long-lasting Graves disease. The CDR3 has 17 amino acids. Trimming cost V 0 bases and J 0 bases; bases outside gene matches: 7. Germline V gene sequence: CDR1 LNHNV, CDR2 YYDKDF (reference sequence). Study observations and caveats: Public clonotype sharing was higher in persistent than newly diagnosed patients.

Time point of the sample: persistent/refractory GD, antithyroid drugs over 5 years with positive TRAb. Preparation of the TCR library used RNA extracted from PBMCs. Patients of an endocrinology department in Xi'an, China, were included. This clonotype was seen many times. What it binds is not known. Assembly of TCR beta libraries relied on iRepertoire HTBI primers together with Arm-PCR of CDR3 regions. TCRdb re-called the multiplex PCR reads with MiXCR, one entry per CDR3 protein. Here the sample spans 300,000 to 500,000 distinct CDR3 sequences, about 20% being singletons. The receptor was derived from a female donor with Graves disease. The V gene is TRBV15, the J gene TRBJ2-7; 8 bases agree with TRBD1. Sample: peripheral blood mononuclear cells (PBMCs), taken when the disease was refractory, from a patient treated with antithyroid drugs. CDR3 DNA: TGTGCCACCAGCAGAGACGCCCCTGGACAGGGCTCCTACGAGCAGTACTTC. The encoded protein is CATSRDAPGQGSYEQYF.